This T cell receptor beta chain was recovered during a study of blood T cell repertoires in COVID-19. At the level of the study: The United States, Italy and Spain supplied acute and convalescent COVID-19 samples. PBMCs, B-cell-depleted T cells, or T cells were the source of the cDNA or gDNA that made up the material.

This clone has only a few counts. Trimming cost V 8 bases and J 2 bases, with 14 bases left between them. The CDR3 is made up of 14 amino acids. CDR1 and CDR2 (germline): KGHSH, LQKENI. As originally analysed: Scientists estimated how many nucleated cells there were by amplifying reference gene primers. Here immunoSEQ multiplex PCR was the method, and the copy in TCRdb shows in-frame clones only, minus some. V and J calls and clone size are those listed in that table; D and trimming were worked out from the DNA. This sample has fewer than 350,000 clones, with 90% found just once. Residents of 24 US areas, aged about 18 to 95 years, made up the participants.

The chain joins TRBV18 to TRBJ2-3; D remains unclear. Sequencing was performed on PBMCs or T cells enriched from blood (not recorded which). The clonotype originates from a woman aged 18 to 35 with acute COVID-19. This chain's CDR3 is CASTYSRSTDTQYF. CDR3 coding DNA: TGTGCCAGCACATACAGCCGATCCACAGATACGCAGTATTTT.